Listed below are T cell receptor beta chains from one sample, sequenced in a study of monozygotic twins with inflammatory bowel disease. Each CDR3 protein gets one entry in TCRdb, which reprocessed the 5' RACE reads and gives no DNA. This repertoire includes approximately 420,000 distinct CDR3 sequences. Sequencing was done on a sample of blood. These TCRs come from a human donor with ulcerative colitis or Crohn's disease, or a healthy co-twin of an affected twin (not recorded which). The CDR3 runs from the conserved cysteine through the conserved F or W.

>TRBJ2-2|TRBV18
CASSPFQVGTGELFF
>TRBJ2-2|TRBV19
CASSIAGPSISNTGELFF
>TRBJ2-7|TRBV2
CASSDVVTRQNWEQYF
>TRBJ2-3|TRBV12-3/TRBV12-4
CASSISTAADTQYF
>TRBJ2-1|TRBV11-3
CASSLETGGQFF
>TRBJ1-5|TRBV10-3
CASGVIDGGGQPQHF
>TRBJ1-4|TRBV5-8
CASSWTGWDTTNEKLFF
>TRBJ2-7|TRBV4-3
CASSHGTSGRYEQYF
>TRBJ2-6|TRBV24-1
CATSAGAAGANVLTF
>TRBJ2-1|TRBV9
CASSVAPGQGYNEQFF
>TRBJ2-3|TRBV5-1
CASSLGLLTDTQYF
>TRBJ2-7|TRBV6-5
CASSYAPGTSGSYEQYF
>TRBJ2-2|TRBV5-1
CASSLPPGGNTGELFF
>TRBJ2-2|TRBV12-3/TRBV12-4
CASCRQLGNTGELFF
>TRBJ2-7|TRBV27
CAKQTGTASSYEQYF
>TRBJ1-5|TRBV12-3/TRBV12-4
CASRQGSAEPQHF
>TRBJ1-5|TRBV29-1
CSVEEGGRPQHF
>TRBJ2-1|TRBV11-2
CASSFLTSGGANEQFF